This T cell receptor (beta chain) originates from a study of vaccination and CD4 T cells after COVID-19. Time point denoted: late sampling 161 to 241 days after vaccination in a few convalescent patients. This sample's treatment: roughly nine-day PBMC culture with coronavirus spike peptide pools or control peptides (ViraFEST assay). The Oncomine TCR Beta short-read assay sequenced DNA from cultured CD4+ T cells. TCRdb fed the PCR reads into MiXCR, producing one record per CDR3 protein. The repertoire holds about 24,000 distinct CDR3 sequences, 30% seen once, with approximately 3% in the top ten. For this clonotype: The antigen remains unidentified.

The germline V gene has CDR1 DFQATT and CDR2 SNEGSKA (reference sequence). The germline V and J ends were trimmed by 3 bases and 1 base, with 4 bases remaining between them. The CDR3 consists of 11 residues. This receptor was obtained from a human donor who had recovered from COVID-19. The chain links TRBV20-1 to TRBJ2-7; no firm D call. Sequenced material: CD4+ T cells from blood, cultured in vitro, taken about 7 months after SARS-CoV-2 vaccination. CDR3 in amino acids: CSASPSYEQYF. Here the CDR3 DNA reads TGCAGTGCTAGTCCGTCCTACGAGCAGTACTTC.